Listed below are T cell receptor beta chains from one sample, sequenced in a study of neurological immune-mediated disorders. Using its own MiXCR run on the 5' RACE reads, TCRdb lists one record per CDR3 protein. The repertoire holds approximately 31,000 distinct CDR3 sequences, with 10% to 15% as singletons. The sample comprised PBMCs. The receptors shown here come from a woman aged 40 to 49 in good health. The CDR3 runs from the conserved cysteine through the conserved F or W. The D gene is left open where the match is weak. Clone sizes are given selectively: once, few, many, or a class where the clone is expanded.

j_call	v_call	d_call	clone_size	cdr3_aa
TRBJ2-2	TRBV6-1	-	many	CASSVTGPGELFF
TRBJ1-5	TRBV6-5	-	many	CASSNGQISNQPQHF
TRBJ2-1	TRBV7-3	-	-	CASSLNDGTYNEQFF
TRBJ2-3	TRBV6-6	-	many	CASRQQQFYRSTDTQYF
TRBJ1-4	TRBV6-1	-	-	CASSEAGDWEKLFF
TRBJ1-2	TRBV7-2	-	medium-sized	CASSPGRSYGYTF
TRBJ2-5	TRBV12-3/TRBV12-4	TRBD2	many	CASSNLAEETQYF
TRBJ2-3	TRBV20-1	TRBD2	many	CSASIGGGRTDTQYF
TRBJ2-7	TRBV4-2	-	many	CASSLGGLYEQYF
TRBJ1-6	TRBV20-1	-	medium-sized	CSAEQGSHNSPLHF
TRBJ2-3	TRBV5-1	-	medium-sized	CASSRASTEDTQYF
TRBJ2-1	TRBV3-1	-	many	CASSHRGAYNEQFF
TRBJ2-7	TRBV4-3	-	many	CASSRDRLRGEQYF
TRBJ2-3	TRBV20-1	TRBD1	many	CSALGQGPDTQYF
TRBJ2-1	TRBV10-3	-	many	CAISDSGGESYNEQFF
TRBJ1-1	TRBV29-1	-	many	CSVEGSPGGAEAFF
TRBJ1-1	TRBV6-6	-	medium-sized	CASIRTSMNTEAFF
TRBJ2-2	TRBV9	-	many	CASSPRGETGELFF
TRBJ1-2	TRBV29-1	-	many	CSVGAGVDPRYGYTF